The sequence of this T cell receptor beta chain was determined in a study of T cells in localized non-small cell lung cancer. Study-wide results and caveats: Sequencing was limited to one tumor region, leaving the possibility of heterogeneity open. Uninvolved neighboring lung showed the greatest T cell clonality, exceeding tumor. Prolonged overall survival went with higher T cell density in the blood. Adjacent lung had a median about 55 of the 100 largest tumor clones.

On this clone itself: Its antigen is not identified.

TCRdb's copy holds only in-frame clones and misses some; the assay was immunoSEQ multiplex PCR. The sample comprises tens of thousands of clones, around 84% of which are singletons, and about 2.3% rests with the top ten. V was pared by 4 bases and J by 0 bases, with 10 bases between. This CDR3 is built from 14 residues. CDR1 is SGDLS, CDR2 YYNGEE, per germline. This TCR came from a man aged 40 to 69 with stage I lung adenocarcinoma. The rearrangement uses TRBV9 and TRBJ1-1, with D perhaps matching TRBD1 (5 bases). The input for sequencing was peripheral blood, taken before any cancer treatment. CDR3 DNA: TGTGCCAGCAGCACCGGGGGTTTGAACACTGAAGCTTTCTTT. Translation: CASSTGGLNTEAFF.